The present T cell receptor (beta chain) was sequenced within a study of blood T cell repertoires in COVID-19. As for the study in general: Sources were T cells, B-cell-depleted T cells, or PBMCs; the material itself was cDNA or gDNA.

Germline assignment: CDR1 SEHNR and CDR2 FQNEAQ (reference sequence). Trimming shortened V by 4 bases and J by 3 bases, and 12 bases separated the two germline ends. The CDR3 contains 15 residues. The table came from immunoSEQ multiplex PCR; TCRdb's copy has only in-frame clones and leaves some out. Seen here are 160,000 or so clones, approximately 84% observed once, and the top ten hold 5.6%. The age range of participants was about 18 to 100 years, with residence in more than 20 US areas. The source material was PBMCs or T cells enriched from blood (not recorded which). The sequence was obtained from a middle-aged woman with acute COVID-19. V and J are TRBV7-9 and TRBJ1-4, with unresolved D. For the CDR3, the DNA is TGTGCCAGCAGCTCCGGGGTGGTACCTAATGAAAAACTGTTTTTT. Amino acid sequence: CASSSGVVPNEKLFF.